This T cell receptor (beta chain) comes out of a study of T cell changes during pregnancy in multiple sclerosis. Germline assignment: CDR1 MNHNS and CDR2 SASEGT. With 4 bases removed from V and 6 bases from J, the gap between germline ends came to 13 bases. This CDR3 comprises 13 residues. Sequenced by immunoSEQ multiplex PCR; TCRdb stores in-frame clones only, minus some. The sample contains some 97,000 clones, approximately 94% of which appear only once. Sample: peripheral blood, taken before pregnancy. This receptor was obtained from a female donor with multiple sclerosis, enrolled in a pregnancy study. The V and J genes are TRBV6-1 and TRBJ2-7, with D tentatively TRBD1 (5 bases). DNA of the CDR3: TGTGCCAGCAGTGCATACCACAGGATCGAGCAGTACTTC. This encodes CASSAYHRIEQYF.